This entry features one T cell receptor beta chain sequence. Its antigen is not identified. This sample is drawn from a study of T-cell memory formation after mild COVID-19. Study at large: For the most part, TCR clusters were specific to one donor.

Overall study results and limits: The main location of contracting CD4+ clones was CM and EM, and that of contracting CD8+ clones was EMRA.

Germline CDR1 and CDR2: MNHNY and SVGAGI (reference sequence). The germline V and J ends were trimmed by 2 bases and 12 bases, with 14 bases remaining between them. This CDR3 comprises 13 residues. Constant-segment primers and 5'RACE yielded cDNA libraries for TCR alpha and TCR beta, each carrying sample barcodes and UMIs. TCRdb processed the 5' RACE reads anew with MiXCR; each CDR3 protein has one entry. The table has around 300,000 distinct CDR3 sequences, 10% to 15% seen once. The sequence came from a man aged 18-30 years who had mild COVID-19 (a few samples of this study predate the infection). Cell type and time point are not known. V gene TRBV6-6 combines with J gene TRBJ2-1; D remains ambiguous. Sequenced sample: PBMCs or a T cell subset sorted from them (not recorded which). DNA of the CDR3: TGTGCCAGCAGTTACGGTTCTTCCATGTGGCAGTTCTTC. Amino acid sequence: CASSYGSSMWQFF.